This entry lists 21 T cell receptor beta chains sequenced from one sample in a study of blood T cell repertoires in COVID-19 (dated by TCRdb to about 2020). Preparation of the library involved the immunoSEQ multiplex PCR assay. Imported from immuneACCESS, the table was reduced by TCRdb to in-frame sequences with V and J called. These copies leave out some clones; in studies compared against another copy, an unresolved V gene accounts for under half, and the cause of the remainder is not known. This sample comprises tens of thousands of clones, about four fifths of them detected only once. The ten top clones hold just under 6.5% of the sample. Sequenced input: peripheral blood. These receptors originate from a woman in her sixties with acute or convalescent COVID-19.

The chain carries TRBV27 and TRBJ1-6, with no clear D. V was trimmed by 4 bases and J by 8 bases, leaving 6 bases between them. Per germline, CDR1 MNHEY and CDR2 SMNVEV (reference sequence). The CDR3 is made up of 12 amino acids. The CDR3 is CASSSPYSPLHF. The CDR3 region has the DNA TGTGCCAGCAGTTCTCCCTATTCACCCCTCCACTTT.

CDR3: CASSSTDISPLHF. The DNA for the CDR3 is TGTGCCAGCAGTTCTACCGACATCTCACCCCTCCACTTT. The V call is TRBV6-5, the J call TRBJ1-6; no clear D. Germline CDR1 MNHEY, CDR2 SVGAGI. The CDR3 is 13 amino acids. The ends were cut back, 4 bases at V and 10 bases at J, with 11 bases in the middle.

The V and J genes are TRBV5-5 and TRBJ1-1; D uncertain. The CDR3 sequence is 13 residues long. Per the germline V gene, CDR1 is SGHKS and CDR2 is YYEKEE (reference sequence). V was clipped by 2 bases and J by 8 bases, with 13 bases between them. The DNA of the CDR3 is TGTGCCAGCAGCTTAGCCCCAGAGGTCGAAGCTTTCTTT. Translating gives CASSLAPEVEAFF.

CDR3 nucleotides: TGTGCCAGCAGCCCGAGAGGCAACACTGAAGCTTTCTTT. Its protein is CASSPRGNTEAFF. V is TRBV6-5 and J is TRBJ1-1; D remains unclear. The ends were cut back, 6 bases at V and 2 bases at J, with 10 bases in the middle. Germline loops: CDR1 MNHEY, CDR2 SVGAGI. The CDR3 consists of 13 residues.

V usage is TRBV7-3 and J usage is TRBJ1-1, with 8 bases lining up with TRBD1. Germline assignment: CDR1 SGHTA and CDR2 FQGTGA. CDR3 size: 14 residues. With 5 bases clipped from V and 2 bases from J, the junction kept 4 bases outside the gene matches. As DNA, the CDR3 is TGTGCCAGCAGCCAGGGGGCGGGAAACACTGAAGCTTTCTTT. Translated, it gives CASSQGAGNTEAFF. The full variable domain, rest sourced from reference TRBV7-3 and TRBJ1-1, is GAGVSQTPSNKVTEKGKYVELRCDPISGHTALYWYRQSLGQGPEFLIYFQGTGAADDSGLPNDRFFAVRPEGSVSTLKIQRTERGDSAVYLCASSQGAGNTEAFFGQGTRLTVV.

The chain carries TRBV7-2 and TRBJ1-3, with D possibly TRBD1 on 5 matching bases. The V and J ends lost 5 bases and 4 bases respectively, with 9 bases between them. Germline V lookup: CDR1 SGHTA, CDR2 FQGNSA. This CDR3 has 13 amino acids. The CDR3 DNA sequence: TGTGCCAGCAGCCCAGGGTTAGGAAACACCATATATTTT. Translating gives CASSPGLGNTIYF.

DNA for the CDR3: TGTGCCAGCAGCTCTCCGGGACAGGGCGCCTACGAGCAGTACTTC. This encodes CASSSPGQGAYEQYF. The chain links TRBV13 to TRBJ2-7; 9 bases are shared with TRBD1. Germline CDR1 PRHDT, CDR2 FYEKMQ (reference sequence). V dropped 4 bases and J dropped 2; count of bases not matched to a gene: 6. This CDR3 is 15 amino acids long.

The chain carries TRBV19 and TRBJ1-2; D remains ambiguous. V lost 7 bases and J lost 7, with 19 bases in between. The CDR3 runs 14 residues. In germline, CDR1 is LNHDA, CDR2 SQIVND (reference sequence). CDR3 in amino acids: CASNLGTKLGGYTF. CDR3 bases: TGTGCCAGTAATCTAGGAACTAAACTTGGTGGCTACACCTTC. Together with reference TRBV19 and TRBJ1-2, the CDR3 gives the full variable domain: DGGITQSPKYLFRKEGQNVTLSCEQNLNHDAMYWYRQDPGQGLRLIYYSQIVNDFQKGDIAEGYSVSREKKESFPLTVTSAQKNPTAFYLCASNLGTKLGGYTFGSGTRLTVV.

V gene TRBV27 combines with J gene TRBJ2-7, with a weak D call TRBD1 (6 bases). V lost 4 bases and J 2 bases, leaving 9 bases between the germline ends. Germline-derived CDR1 and CDR2 are MNHEY and SMNVEV (reference sequence). CDR3 length: 13 amino acids. CDR3 coding DNA: TGTGCCAGCAGTTCGACAGGCCCCTACGAGCAGTACTTC. This translates into CASSSTGPYEQYF.

V gene TRBV3-1 (or the pseudogene TRBV3-2) combines with J gene TRBJ2-5; no reliable D call. The CDR3 runs to 14 residues. Trimming pared 0 bases from V and 4 bases from J, leaving 9 bases between. The germline V gene has CDR1 LGHDT and CDR2 YNNKEL (reference sequence). CDR3 loop: CASSQDPRRETQYF. CDR3 in DNA: TGTGCCAGCAGCCAAGATCCTAGGAGAGAGACCCAGTACTTC.

The rearrangement links TRBV4-1 to TRBJ2-7, with 7 bases aligning to TRBD1. The ends lost 0 bases at V and 4 bases at J; junction bases unmatched: 3. This CDR3 is built from 14 residues. Germline assignment: CDR1 MGHRA and CDR2 YSYEKL. CDR3 sequence: CASSQDPRGYEQYF. CDR3 sequence (DNA): TGCGCCAGCAGCCAAGACCCCAGGGGGTACGAGCAGTACTTC.

The J gene is TRBJ2-7, the V gene TRBV5-1, with TRBD1 matching over 7 bases. Germline-derived CDR1 and CDR2 are SGHRS and YFSETQ. The CDR3 sequence is 15 residues long. V lost 4 bases, J lost 1 base, and 8 bases stayed unmatched. As DNA, the CDR3 is TGCGCCAGCAGCCGGTTGGGGACAGAATCCTACGAGCAGTACTTC. Protein: CASSRLGTESYEQYF.

The chain links TRBV5-6 to TRBJ1-2; 7 bases fit TRBD1. With 6 bases clipped from V and 5 bases from J, the junction kept 7 bases outside the gene matches. The V gene's germline CDR1 is SGHDT and CDR2 YYEEEE. CDR3 length equals 13 residues. In DNA, the CDR3 is TGTGCCAGCACCAGGGACAGAGCTTATGGCTACACCTTC. Amino acid sequence: CASTRDRAYGYTF.

The CDR3 loop is CASSLGLTGMNTEAFF. CDR3 sequence (DNA): TGTGCCAGCAGCTTAGGACTGACAGGCATGAACACTGAAGCTTTCTTT. This chain links TRBV7-2 with TRBJ1-1; tentatively, D is TRBD1 (6 bases). The CDR3 consists of 16 residues. CDR1 is SGHTA and CDR2 is FQGNSA in the germline V gene. The ends were cut back, 1 base at V and 0 bases at J, with 12 bases in the middle.

J is TRBJ2-7 and V is TRBV2, with a tentative D call TRBD2 (5 bases). V lost 4 bases and J 2 bases, leaving 12 bases between the germline ends. The CDR3 runs to 14 residues. The germline gives CDR1 SNHLY, CDR2 FYNNEI. In DNA form, the CDR3 reads TGTGCCAGCAGTGGAGGGTCGAGGGCCTACGAGCAGTACTTC. It codes for CASSGGSRAYEQYF.

The genes are TRBV3-1 (or the pseudogene TRBV3-2) and TRBJ2-5, with 7 bases that match TRBD1. V lost 3 bases, J lost 3 bases, and 1 base stayed unmatched. This CDR3 region has 13 residues. The germline gives CDR1 LGHDT, CDR2 YNNKEL (reference sequence). The CDR3 loop is CASSHDREETQYF. CDR3 coding DNA: TGTGCCAGCAGCCACGACAGGGAAGAGACCCAGTACTTC.

The CDR3 loop reads CASSQTTGPAPPEQYF. CDR3 in DNA: TGTGCCAGCAGCCAAACTACCGGCCCTGCCCCCCCCGAGCAGTACTTC. J is TRBJ2-7 and V is TRBV3-1 (or the pseudogene TRBV3-2); D gene ambiguous. The CDR3 is 16 amino acids. CDR1 and CDR2 from the germline V gene are LGHDT and YNNKEL (reference sequence). Trimming left V 2 bases short and J 6 bases short, with 20 bases between.

The chain couples TRBV11-2 to TRBJ1-1; 12 nucleotides line up with TRBD1. The CDR3 runs 17 residues. Germline trimming cut 2 bases from V and 1 base from J; bases unmatched to any gene: 5. Per germline, CDR1 SGHAT and CDR2 FQNNGV. The CDR3 DNA follows: TGTGCCAGCAGCTTACTGGGACAGGGGGCGGGGAACACTGAAGCTTTCTTT. Its translation is CASSLLGQGAGNTEAFF.

J is TRBJ1-1 and V is TRBV19; D possibly corresponds to TRBD1 (6 bases). V was pared by 6 bases and J by 8 bases, with 16 bases between. The CDR3 spans 13 residues. Germline values: CDR1 LNHDA, CDR2 SQIVND (reference sequence). The CDR3 sequence is CASRPQGPQEAFF. CDR3 sequence (DNA): TGTGCCAGTAGGCCTCAGGGGCCTCAAGAAGCTTTCTTT.

This clone came up once. CDR3 sequence (DNA): TGTGCCAGCAGACTCCCTGGGTACCGGGGATGGGGAGATACGCAGTATTTT. This encodes CASRLPGYRGWGDTQYF. The V gene is TRBV28, the J gene TRBJ2-3, with D maybe TRBD2 (5 bases). V dropped 6 bases and J dropped 5 bases, with 24 bases sitting between them. The CDR3 extends over 17 amino acids. The germline V gene has CDR1 MDHEN and CDR2 SYDVKM.

This sequence joins TRBV9 and TRBJ2-4; D is ambiguous. Trimming took off 4 bases at V and 0 bases at J, with 8 bases between the two ends. CDR1 SGDLS and CDR2 YYNGEE come from the germline V gene. The CDR3 loop spans 14 amino acids. In nucleotides, the CDR3 is TGTGCCAGCAGCCCCACGGTAGCCAAAAACATTCAGTACTTC. Translating gives CASSPTVAKNIQYF.